This TCR beta chain comes out of a study of blood T cell repertoires in COVID-19 (dated by TCRdb to the early 2020s). Background for the entire study: The collaborator samples originated in the United States, Italy and Spain and spanned the acute and convalescent phases of COVID-19. The material from the prospective study consisted of cDNA or gDNA derived from T cells, B-cell-depleted T cells, or PBMCs. Subjects who had been exposed to COVID-19, were actively infected with it, or had recovered from it provided the deeply sampled blood TCRbeta repertoires that made up the dataset. The repertoires were released in a freely available public database meant as a resource for research on the immune response to SARS-CoV-2. The samples were drawn from two sources: the first 160 participants of the ongoing ImmuneRACE study, and fewer than 1,500 subjects contributed by 6 global collaborators. Sample metadata almost always included a de-identified subject ID, COVID-19 status, age in years and sex. Where available, HLA class I and class II types were taken from metadata supplied by the sample provider and were not determined by assay-based typing.

The immunoSEQ Assay, a bias-controlled multiplex PCR, was used to amplify TCRbeta CDR3 regions from genomic DNA. In the original analysis: The number of nucleated cells in each sample was estimated from the amplification of reference gene primers within the assay. To quantify the absolute abundance of each unique TCRbeta CDR3 rearrangement, sequence reads were collapsed and filtered. Productive Simpson clonality was computed per sample as the square root of Simpson's diversity index over productive rearrangements. The clones in this table, taken by TCRdb from immuneACCESS, are in-frame only. Not every clone is retained; where verified, under half of the shortfall comes from an unresolved V gene, and the cause of the rest is unknown. The DNA gave D and trimming, while V, J and clone size come from that table. Here the sample has around 260,000 clones; around 78% occur a single time. The biggest ten clones account for about 4.3% of the sample.

A second Seattle source provided samples from volunteer blood donors who had recovered from COVID-19. Each collaborating institution followed its own protocols to collect whole blood in K2EDTA tubes. For TCRbeta analysis, collaborators shipped samples as frozen whole blood, isolated PBMCs, or DNA extracted from either of those sample types. Of note for this clone: Its antigen is unknown. No base quality information exists; no much larger clone differs at one position.

The paper's findings and limits, for the study overall: How much clinical and demographic metadata was included differed by source and by participant, and the metadata was provided uncurated.

This receptor was identified in a man between 60 and 75 years old who had recovered from COVID-19. Sequenced: peripheral blood.

The DNA sequence follows: TGTGCCAGCAGCACCCGGTTAGCGGGATACAATGAGCAGTTCTTC. Protein translation: CASSTRLAGYNEQFF. The chain was built from TRBV9 and TRBJ2-1; 8 central bases correspond to TRBD2. Reading the germline V gene gives CDR1 SGDLS and CDR2 YYNGEE. The CDR3 goes from the cysteine to the phenylalanine over 15 residues. The DNA shown is the 45-base CDR3, in frame from base 1. The V end gives up 4 bases and the J end 4 bases, leaving 7 bases in the junction not matched to a gene.